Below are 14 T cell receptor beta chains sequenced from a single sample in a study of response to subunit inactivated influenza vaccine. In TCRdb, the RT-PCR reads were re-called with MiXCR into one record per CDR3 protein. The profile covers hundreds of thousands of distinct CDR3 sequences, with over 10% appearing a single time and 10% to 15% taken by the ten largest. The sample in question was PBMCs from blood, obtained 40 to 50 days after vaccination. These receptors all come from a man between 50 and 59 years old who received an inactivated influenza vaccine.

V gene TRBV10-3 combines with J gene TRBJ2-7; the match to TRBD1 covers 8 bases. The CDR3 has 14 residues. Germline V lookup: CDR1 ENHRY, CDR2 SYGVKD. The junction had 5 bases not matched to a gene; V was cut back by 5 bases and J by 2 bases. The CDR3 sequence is CAISSSTGAYEQYF. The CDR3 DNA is TGTGCCATCAGTTCATCGACAGGGGCCTACGAGCAGTACTTC.

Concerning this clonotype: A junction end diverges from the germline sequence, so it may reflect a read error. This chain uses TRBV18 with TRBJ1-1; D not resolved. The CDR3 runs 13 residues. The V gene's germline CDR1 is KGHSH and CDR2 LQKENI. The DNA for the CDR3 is TGTTCCAGCTCACCAGATCTGAACACTGAAGCTTTCTTT. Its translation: CSSSPDLNTEAFF.

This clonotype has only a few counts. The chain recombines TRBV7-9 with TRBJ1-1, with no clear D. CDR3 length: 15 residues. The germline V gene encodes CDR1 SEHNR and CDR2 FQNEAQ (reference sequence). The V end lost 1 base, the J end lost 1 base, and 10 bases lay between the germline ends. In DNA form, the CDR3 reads TGTGCCAGCAGCTTAGGACGGGCGGCGAACACTGAAGCTTTCTTT. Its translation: CASSLGRAANTEAFF.

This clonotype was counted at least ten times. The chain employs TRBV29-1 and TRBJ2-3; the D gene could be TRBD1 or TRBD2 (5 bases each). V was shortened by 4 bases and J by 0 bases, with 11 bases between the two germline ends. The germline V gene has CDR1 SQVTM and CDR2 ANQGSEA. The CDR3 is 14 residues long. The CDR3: CSVVSGASTDTQYF. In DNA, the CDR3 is TGCAGCGTTGTCTCCGGGGCCAGCACAGATACGCAGTATTTT.

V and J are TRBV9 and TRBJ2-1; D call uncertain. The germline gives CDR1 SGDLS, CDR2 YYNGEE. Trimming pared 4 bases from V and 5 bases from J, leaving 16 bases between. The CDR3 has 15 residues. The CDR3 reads CASSPRTQPHNEQFF. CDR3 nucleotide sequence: TGTGCCAGCAGCCCCCGAACCCAGCCCCACAATGAGCAGTTCTTC.

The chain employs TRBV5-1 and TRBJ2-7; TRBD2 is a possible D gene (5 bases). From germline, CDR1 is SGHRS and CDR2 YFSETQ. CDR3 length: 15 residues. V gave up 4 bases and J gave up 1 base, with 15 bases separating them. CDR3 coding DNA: TGCGCCAGCAGCCCCGCGGGCCAAGTTTCCTACGAGCAGTACTTC. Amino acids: CASSPAGQVSYEQYF. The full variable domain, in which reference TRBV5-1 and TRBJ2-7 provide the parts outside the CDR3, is KAGVTQTPRYLIKTRGQQVTLSCSPISGHRSVSWYQQTPGQGLQFLFEYFSETQRNKGNFPGRFSGRQFSNSRSEMNVSTLELGDSALYLCASSPAGQVSYEQYFGPGTRLTVT.

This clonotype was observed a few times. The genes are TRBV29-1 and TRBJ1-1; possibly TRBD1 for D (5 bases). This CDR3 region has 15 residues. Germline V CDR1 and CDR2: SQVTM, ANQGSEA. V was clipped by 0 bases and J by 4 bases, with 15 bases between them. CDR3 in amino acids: CSVEDPGEGITEAFF. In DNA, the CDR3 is TGCAGCGTTGAAGATCCGGGGGAGGGGATCACTGAAGCTTTCTTT.

CDR3 coding DNA: TGTGCCTGGAGTTCGACAGGGTTGGCCTACGAGCAGTACTTC. This sequence encodes CAWSSTGLAYEQYF. The chain joins TRBV30 to TRBJ2-7, with 7 nucleotides matching TRBD1. Germline CDR1 GTSNPN, CDR2 SVGIG (reference sequence). The junction had 6 bases not matched to a gene; V was cut back by 2 bases and J by 2 bases. CDR3 length: 14 amino acids.

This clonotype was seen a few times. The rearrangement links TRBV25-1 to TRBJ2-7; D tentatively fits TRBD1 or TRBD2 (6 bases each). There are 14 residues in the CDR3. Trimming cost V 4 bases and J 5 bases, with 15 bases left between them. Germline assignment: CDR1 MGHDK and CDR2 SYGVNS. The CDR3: CASSGGAPRHEQYF. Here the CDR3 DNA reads TGTGCCAGCAGTGGGGGGGCGCCCCGCCACGAGCAGTACTTC.

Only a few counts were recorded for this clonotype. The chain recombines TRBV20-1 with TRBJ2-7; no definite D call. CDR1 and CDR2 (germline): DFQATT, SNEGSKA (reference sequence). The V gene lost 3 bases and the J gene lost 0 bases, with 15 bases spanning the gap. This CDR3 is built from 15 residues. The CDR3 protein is CSASPVPRSSYEQYF. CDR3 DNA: TGCAGTGCTAGTCCTGTACCCCGAAGCTCCTACGAGCAGTACTTC.

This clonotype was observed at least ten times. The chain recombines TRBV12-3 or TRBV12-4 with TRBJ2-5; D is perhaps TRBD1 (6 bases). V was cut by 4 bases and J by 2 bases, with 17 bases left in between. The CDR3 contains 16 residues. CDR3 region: CASSSILQGPQETQYF. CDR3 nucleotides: TGTGCCAGCAGTTCTATTTTACAGGGACCACAAGAGACCCAGTACTTC.

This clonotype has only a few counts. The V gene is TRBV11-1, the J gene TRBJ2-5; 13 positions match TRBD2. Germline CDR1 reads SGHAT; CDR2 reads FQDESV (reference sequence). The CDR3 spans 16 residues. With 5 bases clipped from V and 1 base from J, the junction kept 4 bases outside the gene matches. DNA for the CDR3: TGTGCCAGCAGCCTCGGGACTAGCGGGGCCCAAGAGACCCAGTACTTC. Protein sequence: CASSLGTSGAQETQYF.

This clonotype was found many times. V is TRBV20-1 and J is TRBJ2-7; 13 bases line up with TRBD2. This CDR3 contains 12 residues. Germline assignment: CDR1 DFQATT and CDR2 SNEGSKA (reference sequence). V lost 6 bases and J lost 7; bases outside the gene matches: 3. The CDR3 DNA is TGCAGTGCGATGGGACTAGCGGGAGAGCAGTACTTC. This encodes CSAMGLAGEQYF.

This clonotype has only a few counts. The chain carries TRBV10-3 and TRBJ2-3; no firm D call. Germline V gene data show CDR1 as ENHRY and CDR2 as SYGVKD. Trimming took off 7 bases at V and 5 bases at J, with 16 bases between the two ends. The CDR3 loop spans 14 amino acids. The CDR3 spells CAIKDRADQDTQYF. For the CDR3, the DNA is TGTGCCATCAAGGACCGTGCGGATCAAGATACGCAGTATTTT.